This T cell receptor (beta chain) was sequenced in a study of blood T cells in healthy people across ages (dated by TCRdb to the mid-2010s). Notes on the research overall: In model experiments, template switching captured about one uniquely barcoded TCR beta cDNA molecule for every two T cells. To avoid experimental bias, donors of different ages were randomly spread across the sequencing lanes. Age-related changes in TCR beta repertoire diversity were measured in the study by deep sequencing normalized with unique cDNA molecular identifiers. Using the same blood draw, the study looked at two additional independent replicas of 1 million unique cDNA reads for two donors, one aged 18 to 30 and the other aged 80 or older. Donors were grouped into four age groups: young (average about 15 years), middle-aged (approximately 41), aged (around 60) and long-lived (just over 80).

Receptor amplification or capture employed 5' RACE. The sample was run on an Illumina HiSeq 2500. The second PCR ran for roughly 7 to 11 cycles and used a J-beta primer mix along with a sample-barcoded 5' primer. Each TCR beta cDNA molecule received a unique molecular identifier from a template-switch 5' adaptor carrying 12 random nucleotides. Each sample yielded at least 3 million CDR3-containing paired-end reads. The Mint cDNA synthesis kit, primed by a TRBC-specific oligonucleotide, was used to synthesize first-strand cDNA from all RNA. Following uracil-DNA glycosylase treatment, a first 18-cycle PCR with universal primers M1SS and BC2_uni_R was performed on all cDNA. The authors processed their data as follows. Each sample was normalized by randomly selecting 1 million high-quality reads, each carrying a distinct molecular identifier. Reads with shared molecular identifiers were discarded instead of being binned into consensus sequences. MiTCR, with a Q25 quality threshold and the strictest error-elimination algorithm, was used for CDR3 identification, clonotype clustering and error correction. Lower-bound total TCR beta diversity was estimated with a nonparametric unseen species model using Euler transformation. TCRdb trimmed the raw reads at Q25, called clones with MiXCR and kept productive beta chains. Rows merge per CDR3 protein into single entries with the most common DNA and genes. TCRdb's processing, not the study's, gives the V and J calls here. The sample table lists 910,000 or so distinct CDR3 sequences, roughly half of them with a count of one. The ten largest account for roughly a fifth of the sample.

What the study reported, not specific to this receptor: Estimates of total diversity from one million sequenced T cells were regarded as lower bounds and underestimates. Observed TCR beta diversity per million T cells fell roughly linearly with age, and a significant reduction was already apparent by age about 43. Conclusive comparison of naive and antigen-experienced compartments was prevented by the profiling of bulk unsorted PBMCs. The long-lived group showed more naive CD4+ T cells, fewer expanded clones and increased TCR diversity than the aged group, suggesting age selection. A strong correlation was found between observed TCR beta diversity and the percentage of naive T cells measured by flow cytometry. Because the CMV infection status of the donors was unknown, age-related changes in expanded clonotypes may potentially have been confounded.

Comments on this clonotype: Its antigen remains undetermined. No much larger clone is present one base from it, and per-base qualities are unavailable.

Taken from cysteine to phenylalanine, the CDR3 has 17 residues. Only CDR3 DNA remains: 51 bases, in frame from the first base. V loses 4 bases of germline sequence and J loses 2 bases, and the interval between the two ends is 22 bases. In the germline V gene, CDR1 corresponds to SQVTM and CDR2 to ANQGSEA. Systemically healthy Caucasian individuals from Russia, 35 to 50 in total and aged about 6 to 90 years, were included as donors. Each donor gave approximately 9.4 milliliters of peripheral blood, drawn into EDTA-treated Vacutainer tubes. Ficoll-Paque density-gradient centrifugation was used to isolate PBMCs, with at least 7 million per sample. Total RNA was extracted from PBMCs with Trizol reagent, with at least 5 micrograms obtained per sample. The percentages of naive CD45RAhigh/CD27high T cells were determined by flow cytometry on a PBMC aliquot from every donor.

This TCR came from a woman aged 55-75 years in good health. Specimen: blood. Rearrangement joined TRBV29-1 to TRBJ2-3, with a tentative D gene TRBD2 over 6 matching bases. The CDR3 protein is CSVGEIGTLSITDTQYF. The DNA sequence reads TGCAGCGTTGGGGAAATAGGGACTTTATCCATCACAGATACGCAGTATTTT.